The TCR beta chain under discussion was sequenced for a study of T-cell memory formation after mild COVID-19. In the study overall: There were largely donor-specific TCR clusters.

TCRdb called the 5' RACE reads again in MiXCR, with one record for every CDR3 protein. This table has 350,000 to 500,000 distinct CDR3 sequences, more than 20% appearing once. The receptor comes from an adult woman who had mild COVID-19 (a few samples of this study predate the infection). Cell type and time point are not known. Sequencing was carried out using PBMCs or a T cell subset sorted from them (not recorded which).

The CDR3 region has the DNA TGTGCCAGCAGCTTAGCCGGGACAGGGAGGAATGAGCAGTTCTTC. This codes for CASSLAGTGRNEQFF. The chain is built from TRBV11-2 and TRBJ2-1, with 9 bases that match TRBD1. Germline CDR1 SGHAT, CDR2 FQNNGV. The CDR3 is 15 amino acids. The V segment lost 1 base and the J segment 7 bases; nucleotides outside the gene matches: 5.